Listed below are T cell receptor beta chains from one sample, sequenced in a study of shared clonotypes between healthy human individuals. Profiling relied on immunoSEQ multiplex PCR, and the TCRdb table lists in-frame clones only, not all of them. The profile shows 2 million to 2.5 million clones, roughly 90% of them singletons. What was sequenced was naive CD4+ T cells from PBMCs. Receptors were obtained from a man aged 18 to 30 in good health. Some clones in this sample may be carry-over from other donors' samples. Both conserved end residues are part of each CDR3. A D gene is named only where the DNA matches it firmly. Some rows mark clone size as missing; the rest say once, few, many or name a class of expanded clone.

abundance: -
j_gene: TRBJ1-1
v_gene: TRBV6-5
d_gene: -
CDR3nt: TGTGCCAGCAAACATATAACCGGGACTCGTACTGAAGCTTTCTTT
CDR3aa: CASKHITGTRTEAFF

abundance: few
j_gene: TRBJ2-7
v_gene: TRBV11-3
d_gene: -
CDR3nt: TGTGCCAGCAGCTTAAGGTCAGGGTCCTACGAGCAGTACTTC
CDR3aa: CASSLRSGSYEQYF

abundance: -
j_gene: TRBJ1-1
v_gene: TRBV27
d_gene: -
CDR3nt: TGTGCCAGCAGGCCAACTCGACTCTCGAACACTGAAGCTTTCTTT
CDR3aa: CASRPTRLSNTEAFF

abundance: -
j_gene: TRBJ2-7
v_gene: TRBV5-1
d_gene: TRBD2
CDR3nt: TGCGCCAGCAGCTTGGAGGGGAGGGGATACTACGAGCAGTACTTC
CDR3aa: CASSLEGRGYYEQYF

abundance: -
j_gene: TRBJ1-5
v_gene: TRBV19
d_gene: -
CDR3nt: TGTGCCAGTAGTCCTTGGACATCCCTCTATAGCAATCAGCCCCAGCATTTT
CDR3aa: CASSPWTSLYSNQPQHF

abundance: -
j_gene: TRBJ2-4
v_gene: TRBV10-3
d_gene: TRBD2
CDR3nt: TGTGCCATCAGTCCTCACACCGGGACTAGCGGGAGTAGGGCCAAAAACATTCAGTACTTC
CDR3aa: CAISPHTGTSGSRAKNIQYF

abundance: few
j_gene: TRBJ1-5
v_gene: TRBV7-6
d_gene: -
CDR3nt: TGTGCCAGCAGCCCAACTTCCCCAGGGAACGGACAGCCCCAGCATTTT
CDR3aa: CASSPTSPGNGQPQHF

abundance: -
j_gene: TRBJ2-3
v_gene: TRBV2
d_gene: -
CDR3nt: TGTGCCAGCAGTGGAGGGGGGCAGTGGGGTACGCAGTATTTT
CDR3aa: CASSGGGQWGTQYF

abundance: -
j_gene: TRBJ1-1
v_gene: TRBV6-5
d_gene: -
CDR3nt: TGTGCCAGCAGTTACTCAGACAGGACTGAAGCTTTCTTT
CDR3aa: CASSYSDRTEAFF

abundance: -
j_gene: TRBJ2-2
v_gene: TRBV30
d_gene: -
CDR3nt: TGTGCCTGGAGTCTAGGTACGGTGACGAACACCGGGGAGCTGTTTTTT
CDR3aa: CAWSLGTVTNTGELFF

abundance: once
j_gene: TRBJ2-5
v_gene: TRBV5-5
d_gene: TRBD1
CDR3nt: TGTGCCAGCAGCAGAGGACAGGGTGGCGTCGAGACCCAGTACTTC
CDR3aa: CASSRGQGGVETQYF

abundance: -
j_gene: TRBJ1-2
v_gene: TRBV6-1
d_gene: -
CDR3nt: TGTGCCACTCGGTATAACTATGGCTACACCTTC
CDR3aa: CATRYNYGYTF

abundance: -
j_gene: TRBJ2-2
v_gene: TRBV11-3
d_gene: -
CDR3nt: TGTGCCAGCAGCTTAGGTCGGTCGAACACCGGGGAGCTGTTTTTT
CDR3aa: CASSLGRSNTGELFF

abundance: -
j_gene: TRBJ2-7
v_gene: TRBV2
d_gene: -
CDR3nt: TGTGCCAGCAGGACGGACGCGGACGAGCAGTACTTC
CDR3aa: CASRTDADEQYF